The source of this T cell receptor beta chain is a study of cytomegalovirus exposure and HLA in healthy donors. Amplification used 60 Vbeta primers and 13 Jbeta primers. Data came from immunoSEQ multiplex PCR; TCRdb stores just in-frame clones and leaves some out. Of some 130,000 clones in the sample, about 77% were seen once. Germline V gene lookup returns CDR1 SGHDT and CDR2 YYEEEE. V lost 1 base to trimming and J lost 2 bases, with 9 bases between them. The CDR3 runs to 14 residues. The receptor comes from a woman between 40 and 55 years old in good health and CMV-seronegative. The rearrangement links TRBV5-6 to TRBJ1-1; D ambiguous. Material: PBMCs. The CDR3 here is CASSLSRSNTEAFF. CDR3 DNA: TGTGCCAGCAGCTTGTCCAGGTCCAACACTGAAGCTTTCTTT.